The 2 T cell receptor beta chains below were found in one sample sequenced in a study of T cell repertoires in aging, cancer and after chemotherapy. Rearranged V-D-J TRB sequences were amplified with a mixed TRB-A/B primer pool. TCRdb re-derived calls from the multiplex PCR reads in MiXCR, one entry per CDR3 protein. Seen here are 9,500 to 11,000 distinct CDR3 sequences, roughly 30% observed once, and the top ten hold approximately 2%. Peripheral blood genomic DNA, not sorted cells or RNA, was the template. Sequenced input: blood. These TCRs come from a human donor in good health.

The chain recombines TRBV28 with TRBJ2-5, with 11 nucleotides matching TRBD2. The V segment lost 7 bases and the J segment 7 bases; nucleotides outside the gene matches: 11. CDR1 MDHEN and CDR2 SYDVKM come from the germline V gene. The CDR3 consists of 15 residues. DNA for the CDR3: TGTGCCAGCACCTTTAGCGGGAGGGCCGGGGGGACCCAGTACTTC. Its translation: CASTFSGRAGGTQYF.

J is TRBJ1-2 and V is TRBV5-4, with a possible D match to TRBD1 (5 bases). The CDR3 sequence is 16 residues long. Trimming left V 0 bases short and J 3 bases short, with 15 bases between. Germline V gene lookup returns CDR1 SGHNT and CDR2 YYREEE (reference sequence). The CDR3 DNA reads TGTGCCAGCAGCTTGGAATGGACCCGAGGGGACTATGGCTACACCTTC. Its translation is CASSLEWTRGDYGYTF.